The clone carrying this TCR beta chain appeared a few times. The antigen is undetermined. Between the trimmed V and J ends, which lost 2 bases and 5 bases, there was a span of 12 bases. Germline V CDR1 and CDR2: MNHEY, SMNVEV (reference sequence). The CDR3 extends over 14 amino acids. TCRB transcripts that were expressed got sequenced, as all of the isolated RNA had been reverse transcribed. Sequencing was performed with immunoSEQ multiplex PCR; in TCRdb, only in-frame clones are kept and a portion is missing. Here the sample spans around 710,000 clones, roughly 12% being singletons. The record originates from a study of beta chain features in type 1 diabetes. Overall study context: On cell yields, gender and age, patients and healthy donors were similar.

The study, taken as a whole, reports: PCR might pick shorter templates more often, in the same way for patients and controls. Among patients with Type 1 diabetes, TCRB CDR3s were moderately but significantly shorter in every one of the four CD4+ subsets.

This TCR came from a man in his thirties or forties with type 1 diabetes. Material for sequencing was naive CD4+ T cells from blood. This chain joins TRBV27 and TRBJ1-1, with a weak D call TRBD1 (5 bases). CDR3 loop: CASSLQGGGTEAFF. In nucleotides, the CDR3 is TGTGCCAGCAGTTTACAGGGTGGAGGTACTGAAGCTTTCTTT.